One sample yielded the 20 T cell receptor beta chains listed below, sequenced in a study of Ad26.COV2.S vaccination and SARS-CoV-2 variants. Indicated treatment: some 20 received Ad26.COV2.S at low or high dose, single or two shots; roughly five received placebo; per-sample allocation not given. Each sample was drawn 63 days after the first injection (of vaccine or placebo). Libraries were prepared by immunoSEQ multiplex PCR; TCRdb keeps only in-frame clonotypes and omits some of them. The sample shows around 250,000 clones, around nine tenths of them seen only once. Material: peripheral blood, obtained in a trial of Ad26.COV2.S vaccine versus placebo. The receptors come from a person between 18 and 60 years old who received the Ad26.COV2.S COVID-19 vaccine or a placebo.

The chain uses TRBV7-9 and TRBJ2-7, with no clear D. The CDR3 has 14 amino acids. From germline, CDR1 is SEHNR and CDR2 FQNEAQ (reference sequence). Trimming removed 5 bases from V and 0 bases from J, with 11 bases in between. CDR3 nucleotides: TGTGCCAGCAGCGCAAGTCTGATCTCCTACGAGCAGTACTTC. Translating gives CASSASLISYEQYF.

J is TRBJ2-2 and V is TRBV30; TRBD2 matches 8 bases. Germline V gives CDR1 GTSNPN, CDR2 SVGIG (reference sequence). V dropped 5 bases and J dropped 4; count of bases not matched to a gene: 9. The CDR3 extends over 15 amino acids. The CDR3 here is CAWSLAGTFTGELFF. CDR3 nucleotides: TGTGCCTGGTCCCTAGCGGGTACGTTCACCGGGGAGCTGTTTTTT.

V gene TRBV4-3 combines with J gene TRBJ1-5; D gene uncertain. V gave up 0 bases and J gave up 0 bases, with 6 bases separating them. The CDR3 contains 15 residues. Germline loops: CDR1 LGHNA, CDR2 YSLEER. DNA for the CDR3: TGCGCCAGCAGCCAAGATTGGAATAGCAATCAGCCCCAGCATTTT. It yields the protein CASSQDWNSNQPQHF.

The chain joins TRBV3-1 (or the pseudogene TRBV3-2) to TRBJ1-4; weak D call: TRBD1 (5 bases). CDR1 LGHDT and CDR2 YNNKEL come from the germline V gene (reference sequence). Trimming removed 2 bases at V and 4 bases at J, with 17 bases between. There are 17 residues in the CDR3. The CDR3 DNA reads as TGTGCCAGCAGCCAAACCCCCGGGACCGTTATTAATGAAAAACTGTTTTTT. Translated: CASSQTPGTVINEKLFF.

V gene TRBV11-2 combines with J gene TRBJ2-3; D remains unclear. CDR3 length equals 14 residues. Trimming left V 2 bases short and J 4 bases short, with 10 bases between. The V gene's germline CDR1 is SGHAT and CDR2 FQNNGV. The CDR3 sequence: CASSLTVVPDTQYF. CDR3 nucleotide sequence: TGTGCCAGCAGCTTAACAGTAGTACCAGATACGCAGTATTTT.

The rearrangement joins TRBV5-4 to TRBJ2-5; 7 positions match TRBD1. Germline CDR1 SGHNT, CDR2 YYREEE (reference sequence). With 4 bases clipped from V and 5 bases from J, the junction kept 5 bases outside the gene matches. The CDR3 is made up of 13 amino acids. CDR3: CASSKGAGETQYF. CDR3 DNA sequence: TGTGCCAGCAGCAAGGGGGCCGGGGAGACCCAGTACTTC.

The chain links TRBV9 to TRBJ2-1; D gene uncertain. Trimming removed 2 bases at V and 3 bases at J, with 12 bases between. CDR3 length: 15 residues. Germline V gene data show CDR1 as SGDLS and CDR2 as YYNGEE. The CDR3 coding sequence is TGTGCCAGCAGCGTTGCCCCTGGTGACTACAATGAGCAGTTCTTC. It translates to CASSVAPGDYNEQFF.

The chain has TRBV7-2 and TRBJ1-6; D possibly corresponds to TRBD1 (5 bases). The germline V and J ends were trimmed by 5 bases and 6 bases, with 11 bases remaining between them. There are 14 residues in the CDR3. CDR1 and CDR2 from the germline V gene are SGHTA and FQGNSA. The CDR3 loop reads CASSTPGTNSPLHF. The CDR3 DNA reads as TGTGCCAGCAGCACACCCGGGACTAATTCACCCCTCCACTTT.

J is TRBJ2-1 and V is TRBV6-4, with TRBD1 identical over 10 bases. Germline V lookup: CDR1 MRHNA, CDR2 SNTAGT. The CDR3 runs to 15 residues. V shed 6 bases, J shed 8 bases, and the junction held 10 bases outside the gene matches. The CDR3 region is CASSPTTGGIDEQFF. CDR3 DNA sequence: TGTGCCAGCAGCCCTACGACAGGGGGCATCGATGAGCAGTTCTTC.

In this sample, this clone turned up once. This chain joins TRBV7-2 and TRBJ1-1, with TRBD1 identical over 7 bases. V shed 3 bases and J 5 bases; nucleotides not matched to a gene: 3. Germline V CDR1 and CDR2: SGHTA, FQGNSA. The CDR3 length is 13 residues. CDR3 sequence (DNA): TGTGCCAGCAGCTTCCAGGGGGTGACTGAAGCTTTCTTT. This encodes CASSFQGVTEAFF.

This chain connects TRBV7-9 to TRBJ2-7, with D perhaps matching TRBD1 (5 bases). Trimming removed 5 bases from V and 6 bases from J, with 14 bases in between. Germline V CDR1 and CDR2: SEHNR, FQNEAQ (reference sequence). The CDR3 length is 13 residues. In DNA, the CDR3 is TGTGCCAGCAGCCTCAGGGCTGGCAGCGAGCAGTACGTC. This translates into CASSLRAGSEQYV.

This clone was counted between two and nine times. The genes are TRBV7-9 and TRBJ2-2; TRBD2 matches at 7 bases. Germline-derived CDR1 and CDR2 are SEHNR and FQNEAQ (reference sequence). Trimming at V came to 5 bases and at J to 3 bases, leaving 3 bases not matched to a gene. The CDR3 has 14 residues. This CDR3 is CASSLGGYTGELFF. In DNA, the CDR3 is TGTGCCAGCAGCCTGGGAGGGTACACCGGGGAGCTGTTTTTT.

The rearrangement uses TRBV18 and TRBJ1-5; weak D call: TRBD1 (6 bases). The CDR3 has 16 amino acids. With 6 bases removed from V and 3 bases from J, the gap between germline ends came to 18 bases. Germline assignment: CDR1 KGHSH and CDR2 LQKENI. CDR3 loop: CASSLSGGLDNQPQHF. CDR3 DNA: TGTGCCAGCTCTCTCTCGGGGGGCCTGGACAATCAGCCCCAGCATTTT. Full variable domain (rest looked up from reference TRBV18 and TRBJ1-5): NAGVMQNPRHLVRRRGQEARLRCSPMKGHSHVYWYRQLPEEGLKFMVYLQKENIIDESGMPKERFSAEFPKEGPSILRIQQVVRGDSAAYFCASSLSGGLDNQPQHFGDGTRLSIL.

The chain uses TRBV19 and TRBJ2-7; 8 positions agree with TRBD2. V lost 4 bases to trimming and J lost 5 bases; unmatched junction nucleotides: 10. CDR3 length: 15 amino acids. Germline CDR1 is LNHDA and CDR2 is SQIVND (reference sequence). This CDR3 reads CASSTGLDVGNEQYV. As DNA, the CDR3 is TGTGCCAGTAGTACGGGACTAGATGTAGGGAACGAGCAGTACGTC.

This clone was counted between two and nine times. The V and J genes are TRBV4-1 and TRBJ1-3, with D maybe TRBD1 (5 bases). Trimming shortened V by 3 bases and J by 0 bases, and 18 bases separated the two germline ends. CDR1 and CDR2 (germline): MGHRA, YSYEKL. The CDR3 totals 18 residues. The CDR3 loop reads CASSHPVRGRRSGNTIYF. The CDR3 DNA reads TGCGCCAGCAGCCACCCCGTTAGGGGTCGACGCTCTGGAAACACCATATATTTT.

The chain couples TRBV25-1 to TRBJ2-3; unclear D gene. The length of the CDR3 is 15 residues. Germline loops: CDR1 MGHDK, CDR2 SYGVNS. V was shortened by 1 base and J by 1 base, with 9 bases between the two germline ends. The CDR3 is CASSELRYGTDTQYF. CDR3 in DNA: TGTGCCAGCAGTGAATTAAGATACGGCACAGATACGCAGTATTTT.

V usage is TRBV7-2 and J usage is TRBJ2-7; 8 bases fit TRBD1. J was trimmed by 3 bases and V by 5 bases; bases with no gene match: 6. Germline CDR1 and CDR2: SGHTA and FQGNSA. The CDR3 is 14 amino acids. CDR3 in DNA: TGTGCCAGCAGCAGAGGACAGGGTATCTACGAGCAGTACGTC. Translation: CASSRGQGIYEQYV.

The J gene is TRBJ2-3, the V gene TRBV6-2 or TRBV6-3; no firm D call. The CDR3 has 15 residues. The V gene lost 1 base and the J gene lost 2 bases, with 10 bases spanning the gap. Germline-derived CDR1 and CDR2 are MNHEY and SVGEGT. Written as DNA, the CDR3 is TGTGCCAGCAGTTACTGGAACCGGCCCACAGATACGCAGTATTTT. This encodes CASSYWNRPTDTQYF.

This chain uses TRBV7-2 with TRBJ1-1; D not resolved. The CDR3 has 14 amino acids. Trimming pared 2 bases from V and 1 base from J, leaving 8 bases between. CDR1 is SGHTA, CDR2 FQGNSA, per germline. The CDR3 reads CASSLTMENTEAFF. The CDR3 DNA reads as TGTGCCAGCAGCTTAACAATGGAGAACACTGAAGCTTTCTTT. The full variable domain, rest sourced from reference TRBV7-2 and TRBJ1-1, is GAGVSQSPSNKVTEKGKDVELRCDPISGHTALYWYRQSLGQGLEFLIYFQGNSAPDKSGLPSDRFSAERTGGSVSTLTIQRTQQEDSAVYLCASSLTMENTEAFFGQGTRLTVV.

CDR3 nucleotide sequence: TGTGCCAGCAGTTACTCTCGGCTGAACACCGGGGAGCTGTTTTTT. It codes for CASSYSRLNTGELFF. The chain employs TRBV6-5 and TRBJ2-2; no clear D. Trimming removed 0 bases from V and 1 base from J, with 6 bases in between. The CDR3 runs to 15 residues. CDR1 MNHEY and CDR2 SVGAGI come from the germline V gene.